What follows are 9 T cell receptor beta chains derived from one specimen sequenced in a study of cytomegalovirus exposure and HLA in healthy donors. TCRdb's copy holds only in-frame clones and misses some; the assay was immunoSEQ multiplex PCR. The sample includes about 110,000 clones, about nine tenths seen only once; the top ten take about 2%. The source material was PBMCs. The receptor source for this set is a woman younger than 35 in good health and CMV-seronegative.

The chain links TRBV6-6 to TRBJ1-2, with a tentative D call TRBD1 (6 bases). The CDR3 extends over 13 amino acids. V lost 7 bases and J 3 bases, leaving 12 bases between the germline ends. Germline assignment: CDR1 MNHNY and CDR2 SVGAGI (reference sequence). CDR3 loop: CASTNRDDYGYTF. The CDR3, as DNA: TGTGCCAGCACCAACAGGGATGACTATGGCTACACCTTC.

The CDR3 protein is CASSYSSSGVSYEQYF. The CDR3 bases are TGCGCCAGCAGCTACAGTTCTAGCGGGGTCTCCTACGAGCAGTACTTC. The V gene is TRBV5-1, the J gene TRBJ2-7; 9 bases are shared with TRBD2. CDR1 and CDR2 (germline): SGHRS, YFSETQ. The J segment lost 0 bases and the V segment lost 3 bases, leaving 7 bases of the junction unmatched. The CDR3 covers 16 residues.

The V and J genes are TRBV9 and TRBJ2-1; D is possibly TRBD1 (6 bases). Germline V gene sequence: CDR1 SGDLS, CDR2 YYNGEE. V shed 1 base and J shed 6 bases, with 11 bases lying between them. The CDR3 loop spans 14 amino acids. For the CDR3, the DNA is TGTGCCAGCAGCGTACAACAGGGTATCAATGAGCAGTTCTTC. Its translation is CASSVQQGINEQFF. The full variable domain, with the rest looked up from reference TRBV9 and TRBJ2-1, is DSGVTQTPKHLITATGQRVTLRCSPRSGDLSVYWYQQSLDQGLQFLIQYYNGEERAKGNILERFSAQQFPDLHSELNLSSLELGDSALYFCASSVQQGINEQFFGPGTRLTVL.

The J gene is TRBJ1-3, the V gene TRBV30; D not resolved. The germline V gene has CDR1 GTSNPN and CDR2 SVGIG (reference sequence). The CDR3 is 15 amino acids. Trimming removed 0 bases at V and 2 bases at J, with 11 bases between. The CDR3 protein is CAWSVVRGTGNTIYF. CDR3 coding DNA: TGTGCCTGGAGTGTAGTCCGGGGAACTGGAAACACCATATATTTT.

This rearrangement joins TRBV7-2 to TRBJ1-2; 7 bases fit TRBD1. The CDR3 is 14 residues long. V dropped 5 bases and J dropped 3; count of bases not matched to a gene: 6. CDR1 and CDR2 (germline): SGHTA, FQGNSA. CDR3 in DNA: TGTGCCAGCAGCACGACAGGGTCTCACTATGGCTACACCTTC. It encodes CASSTTGSHYGYTF.

The chain joins TRBV29-1 to TRBJ2-5; 7 positions agree with TRBD2. Per germline, CDR1 SQVTM and CDR2 ANQGSEA. This CDR3 contains 12 residues. The ends lost 4 bases at V and 4 bases at J; junction bases unmatched: 3. The CDR3 bases are TGCAGCGTTGGTCGCGGGGGAGAGACCCAGTACTTC. Residues: CSVGRGGETQYF.

The chain combines TRBV7-9 with TRBJ2-3, with a weak D call TRBD2 (6 bases). The V end lost 2 bases, the J end lost 1 base, and 10 bases lay between the germline ends. CDR1 and CDR2 from the germline V gene are SEHNR and FQNEAQ (reference sequence). The CDR3 is made up of 15 amino acids. The CDR3 here is CASSLWGGGTDTQYF. For the CDR3, the DNA is TGTGCCAGCAGCTTATGGGGAGGCGGCACAGATACGCAGTATTTT.

This chain uses TRBV6-6 with TRBJ1-1; D may be TRBD1 (6 bases). Germline V lookup: CDR1 MNHNY, CDR2 SVGAGI (reference sequence). V dropped 5 bases and J dropped 4 bases, with 14 bases sitting between them. The CDR3 is 14 amino acids. The CDR3 is CASSDSRGGTEAFF. In DNA form, the CDR3 reads TGTGCCAGCAGTGACAGTAGGGGGGGCACTGAAGCTTTCTTT.

The chain recombines TRBV5-1 with TRBJ2-1; 7 bases are shared with TRBD1. Germline V gives CDR1 SGHRS, CDR2 YFSETQ. There are 17 residues in the CDR3. J was trimmed by 2 bases and V by 4 bases; bases with no gene match: 12. CDR3 bases: TGCGCCAGCAGCCCGAACTACAGGGGTTCTGCCTACAATGAGCAGTTCTTC. Amino acids: CASSPNYRGSAYNEQFF.